This T cell receptor beta chain was observed in a study of regulatory T cells in long-lasting Graves disease. Building of the TCR beta libraries involved iRepertoire HTBI primers and Arm-PCR of CDR3 regions. TCRdb itself ran the multiplex PCR reads through MiXCR, one entry per CDR3 protein. This table holds about 430,000 distinct CDR3 sequences, 15% found once. Time point specified: newly diagnosed GD, antithyroid drugs for less than 3 months. With RNA extracted from PBMCs as input, the TCR library was made. CDR1 is MNHNS, CDR2 SASEGT, per germline. The CDR3 extends over 11 amino acids. Trimming removed 8 bases from V and 7 bases from J, with 8 bases in between. This sample was also put to use in a study of T cells in Graves' hyperthyroidism and ophthalmopathy. That source notes: The authors' 13 V-J model separated ophthalmopathy from stable hyperthyroidism.

V and J are TRBV6-1 and TRBJ2-2; the D is unclear. The receptor was isolated from a woman aged 40 to 50 with Graves disease. This specimen was peripheral blood mononuclear cells (PBMCs), taken at new diagnosis, from a patient treated with antithyroid drugs. The CDR3 DNA reads as TGTGCCAGCTTCGGCGTCGGGGAGCTGTTTTTT. This sequence encodes CASFGVGELFF.